This T cell receptor beta chain is drawn from a study of T cells in localized non-small cell lung cancer. Whole-study results and caveats: In uninvolved adjacent lung, T cell clonality reached its highest value, exceeding tumor.

The V gene's germline CDR1 is GTSNPN and CDR2 SVGIG (reference sequence). Trimming shortened V by 1 base and J by 1 base, and 13 bases separated the two germline ends. This CDR3 is 15 amino acids long. A remark on this clone: Its antigen is currently unknown.

Libraries were prepared by immunoSEQ multiplex PCR; TCRdb keeps only in-frame clonotypes and omits some of them. The sample consists of about 33,000 clones, roughly nine tenths of them appearing once. The receptor's source is a man between 40 and 70 years old with stage I lung adenocarcinoma. Sequencing was performed on peripheral blood, taken before any cancer treatment. The chain recombines TRBV30 with TRBJ1-1; D is undetermined. The CDR3 sequence is CAWSGGRPSNTEAFF. CDR3 bases: TGTGCCTGGAGTGGGGGTCGGCCGTCGAACACTGAAGCTTTCTTT.